This T cell receptor (beta chain) was sequenced for a study of cytomegalovirus exposure and HLA in healthy donors (dated by TCRdb to 2016 to 2017). Notes on the research overall: An earlier analysis of some 600 of the donors reported approximately 260 Gb of sequence data and 95 million to 140 million unique TCR beta sequences obtained from 150 million to 200 million T cells. All discovery cohort repertoires had been generated using a single sequencing platform. Rather than drawing on any new phenotypic data, the later analysis identified candidate immune exposures from TCR beta sequences and the way those sequences occurred across donors. Using immunosequencing, the study profiled T cell repertoires from 550 to 750 subjects and related those repertoires to cytomegalovirus serostatus. To study patterns of TCR occurrence, a later analysis re-analyzed previously published TCR beta repertoires from around 670 donors and added high-resolution HLA genotyping. Among 300 to 500 genotyped donors of the cohort, an average of about 240,000 unique TCR beta nucleotide sequences was sequenced per donor, of which about 19% were non-productive. The study was designed to test whether signatures of past pathogen exposure could be identified by cataloging public T cell receptors. A later genetic analysis used genome-wide SNP genotypes for 398 of the 666 donors, treating that subset as a discovery cohort. Alongside the repertoire data, information on donor age, sex, ethnicity and CMV serostatus was compiled. HLA typing included class I and class II loci at four-digit resolution. Besides the first cohort of approximately 710 subjects, a separate validation cohort made up of around 120 different subjects was used. Of the 300 to 450 genotyped donors, approximately 81% were placed in the genetic ancestry cluster associated with self-reported Caucasian donors. High-throughput TCR immunosequencing, statistical association of individual TCRs with disease status, and machine learning were combined to predict cytomegalovirus infection status. An earlier analysis of approximately 580 of the donors used high-throughput TCR beta sequencing to judge whether each TCR beta V gene segment behaved as functional or pseudogenic. A handful of DR-DQ haplotypes were handled as single units for association and clustering because linkage in the cohort was strong. An early release covering over 500 HLA-typed donors comprised roughly 300 gigabases of sequencing data and 65 million to 100 million unique TCR sequences. The number of donors typed differed by locus, with 629-630 for A, B, C, DRB1 and DQB1, approximately 500 for DQA1, about 610 for DPA1, and some 470 for DPB1. The investigation overall reported the following: Because HLA typing was missing for some donors at each locus, association tests included only the typed subset. In a later analysis, TCR association rates were found to vary across HLA loci, with the most associated TCRs seen for DRB1 alleles and the fewest for HLA-C alleles. In a later analysis, HLA-associated TCR beta chains showed more clonal expansion and lower generation probabilities than non-associated chains that were equally common. The earlier analysis of almost 600 of the donors excluded over 15 rarely observed V segments, including chromosome 9 orphons, because counts were too low. The classifier was reported to diagnose cytomegalovirus status with high specificity and sensitivity in both the original cohort and the validation cohort. Correlated functional status among segregating V segments might reflect linkage disequilibrium, but an unknown experimental factor could not be ruled out. Immune exposure information for the cohort was limited to CMV serostatus. Several of the top co-occurrence clusters appeared to be linked to parvovirus B19, influenza, CMV and Epstein-Barr virus, according to a later analysis. It was suggested by the authors that the approach could potentially be generalized to other disease states and immunological phenotypes. Roughly uniform sequencing depth across donors was assumed in presence/absence analyses, although this assumption may not hold. A total of 150 to 200 TCR beta chains were listed by the study as associated with cytomegalovirus. Some IMGT-functional V segments, including TRBV6-2 and TRBV6-3, could not be told apart with the 87-base-pair reads, so those segments were excluded. Most TCR sequences were observed very rarely across donors, whereas some public TCRs were present in many individuals. In a later analysis, most CMV-associated TCR beta chains were found to appear HLA-restricted, with HLA associations seemingly driven largely by CMV exposure. Only TCR beta chains were sequenced in this cohort, and the absence of alpha or paired-chain data limited detectable features. A later genetic analysis reported fewer N-insertions in productive TCRs among donors in an Asian-associated ancestry cluster than the roughly 650-donor mean. In vitro tests confirmed that three of the cytomegalovirus-associated TCR beta chains recognize cytomegalovirus antigens. In a later analysis, 15,000 to 20,000 TCR beta sequences were associated with specific HLA alleles at a false discovery rate of 0.05. In an earlier analysis of roughly 500 of the donors, most TCR beta V segments appeared in productive rearrangements about 90% or about 30% of the time, broadly matching IMGT annotations. A further reported finding was that TCR beta sequences accurately predicted the HLA-A and HLA-B alleles for most subjects in the first cohort. V-gene and J-gene trimming of TCR beta chains was associated with a missense DCLRE1C variant in a later genetic analysis, and the association was replicated in an independent cohort. A cluster of highly shared sequence variants was judged likely to represent a technical artifact of the sequencing pipeline. When HLA alleles, especially DR and DQ, strongly co-occurred, attributing TCR associations to individual alleles was difficult.

The cohort consisted of more than 650 healthy bone marrow donors. At the time of sampling, every cohort member was nominally healthy, though immune exposures that went unrecorded were likely present. The donor was CMV seronegative and was included in the group of over 300 seronegative cohort members. Each donor provided a peripheral blood sample, and peripheral blood mononuclear cells were used for TCR beta sequencing. The Qiagen DNeasy Blood Extraction Kit was used to extract genomic DNA from the blood cell samples. Libraries came from the immunoSEQ multiplex PCR assay. For the multiplex PCR, a mixture combining 60 forward primers for TCR Vbeta segments and 13 reverse primers for TCR Jbeta segments was used. Amplification of the CDR3 region of rearranged TCR beta genes was performed with a multiplex PCR assay on genomic DNA. Amplified TCR beta libraries were sequenced as 87-base-pair reads on the Illumina HiSeq System. The authors' analysis ran thus. A later analysis counted about 80 million unique TCR beta chains across the roughly 700 repertoires, and around 12 million of these chains were shared by at least two donors. To remove PCR and sequencing errors, raw reads were error-corrected and collapsed into unique sequences using a nearest-neighbor algorithm that merged closely related sequences. Alignment of CDR3 sequences to IMGT reference sequences was used to assign V, D and J gene segments. Each retained sequence needed at least a six-nucleotide match to both a V gene segment and a J gene segment. A rearrangement was called productive if the CDR3 had no stop codons and remained in frame with V and J, and every other rearrangement was called non-productive. CDR3 was defined by IMGT convention, running from the second conserved V-encoded cysteine to the conserved J-encoded phenylalanine. The earlier analysis of 500 to 650 of the donors excluded any sequence lacking an unambiguous match to a single V gene segment. An earlier analysis of fewer than 750 of the donors classified V segments as functional when productive rearrangements were above 56.7% and as segregating when the standard deviation between donors was above 5%. A statistical classification framework was developed to diagnose cytomegalovirus status using the catalog of TCR beta chain sequences. V and J gene assignment, in a later analysis, came from comparing TCR nucleotide sequences with IMGT/GENE-DB human TR gene sequences. In a later analysis, CDR3 sequences and most-parsimonious VDJ recombination scenarios were assigned using the TCRdist pipeline. In a later analysis, each TCR beta chain was defined by its CDR3 amino acid sequence together with its V-gene family, and reads lacking a unique V-gene family were excluded. In a later analysis, a few hundred highly shared, low-generation-probability nucleotide sequences were removed to address suspected cross-contamination and a sequencing artifact. In a later analysis, a clonal expansion index was calculated for each public chain from normalized within-repertoire ranks of inferred template counts. In a later analysis, generation probabilities were computed using a VDJ recombination model fitted to out-of-frame rearrangements, and the results were checked against IGoR. A later analysis scored TCR-TCR, TCR-HLA and TCR-CMV co-occurrence with hypergeometric tests, applying a repertoire-size bias correction to TCR pairs. False discovery rates were estimated in a later analysis by permuting HLA or CMV assignments 20 times. In a later analysis, co-occurring TCRs were grouped using DBSCAN, with TCRdist sequence similarity added in when clustering inside HLA-allele-positive subsets. For co-occurrence clustering, repertoires with fewer than 30,000 or more than 120,000 public chains were excluded, along with five repertoires with anomalous nucleotide sharing. The table was pulled from immuneACCESS by TCRdb, which kept in-frame rearrangements only. Such tables lose some clones; where checked, under half of the loss comes from unresolved V genes, and the rest has no known cause. The V and J calls and clone size come from that table; D and trimming were worked out from the DNA. This sample's records show fewer than 75,000 clones. The ten largest make up approximately 16% of the sample.

A distance of 15 bases separates the germline ends of V and J, which lose 0 bases and 6 bases respectively. From a lookup of the germline V gene, CDR1 and CDR2 are SGDLS and YYNGEE. Spanning cysteine to phenylalanine, the CDR3 consists of 16 amino acids. The DNA shown is the 48-base CDR3, in frame from base 1. As for this clone: The antigen it binds to is not known.

The V and J genes are TRBV9 and TRBJ1-4; TRBD1 is a weak D gene call, 6 bases matching. The TCR was taken from a boy between 10 and 17 years old in good health and CMV-seronegative. The sequenced sample consisted of PBMCs. The sequenced DNA is TGTGCCAGCAGCGTAGGAGGGGGGGGATTCGATGAAAAACTGTTTTTT. Its coded protein is CASSVGGGGFDEKLFF.